This TCR beta chain is from a study of cytomegalovirus exposure and HLA in healthy donors. Study findings and constraints: It was approximately 160 TCR beta chains that were listed as cytomegalovirus-associated.

On this clone: What it binds is unknown.

The PCR employed 60 Vbeta primers together with 13 Jbeta primers. Method: immunoSEQ multiplex PCR; TCRdb's copy keeps in-frame clones and lacks some. The table records approximately 140,000 clones, more than 70% of them present only once. The CDR3 consists of 14 residues. Trimming pared 1 base from V and 8 bases from J, leaving 14 bases between. Per germline, CDR1 MDHEN and CDR2 SYDVKM. Material: PBMCs. The J gene is TRBJ1-2, the V gene TRBV28, with D possibly TRBD1 on 6 matching bases. The clonotype comes from a woman aged 50 to 60 in good health and CMV-seronegative. The CDR3 is CASSLSRGRGGYTF. The CDR3 DNA sequence: TGTGCCAGCAGTTTATCGCGGGGGCGCGGCGGCTACACCTTC.